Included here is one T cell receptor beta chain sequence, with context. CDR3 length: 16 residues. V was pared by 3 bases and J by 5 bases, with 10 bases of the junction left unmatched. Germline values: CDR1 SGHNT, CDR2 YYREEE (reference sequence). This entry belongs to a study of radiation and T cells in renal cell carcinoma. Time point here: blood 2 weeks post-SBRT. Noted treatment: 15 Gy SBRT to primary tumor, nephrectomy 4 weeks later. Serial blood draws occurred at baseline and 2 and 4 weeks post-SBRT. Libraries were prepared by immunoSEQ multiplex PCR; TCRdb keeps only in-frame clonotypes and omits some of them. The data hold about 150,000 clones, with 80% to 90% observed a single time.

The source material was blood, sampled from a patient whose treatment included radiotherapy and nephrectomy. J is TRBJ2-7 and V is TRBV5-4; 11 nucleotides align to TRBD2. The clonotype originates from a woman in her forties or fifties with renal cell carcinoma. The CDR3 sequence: CASSSGGSGGAHEQYF. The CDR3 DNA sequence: TGTGCCAGCAGCTCGGGTGGTAGCGGGGGGGCTCACGAGCAGTACTTC.